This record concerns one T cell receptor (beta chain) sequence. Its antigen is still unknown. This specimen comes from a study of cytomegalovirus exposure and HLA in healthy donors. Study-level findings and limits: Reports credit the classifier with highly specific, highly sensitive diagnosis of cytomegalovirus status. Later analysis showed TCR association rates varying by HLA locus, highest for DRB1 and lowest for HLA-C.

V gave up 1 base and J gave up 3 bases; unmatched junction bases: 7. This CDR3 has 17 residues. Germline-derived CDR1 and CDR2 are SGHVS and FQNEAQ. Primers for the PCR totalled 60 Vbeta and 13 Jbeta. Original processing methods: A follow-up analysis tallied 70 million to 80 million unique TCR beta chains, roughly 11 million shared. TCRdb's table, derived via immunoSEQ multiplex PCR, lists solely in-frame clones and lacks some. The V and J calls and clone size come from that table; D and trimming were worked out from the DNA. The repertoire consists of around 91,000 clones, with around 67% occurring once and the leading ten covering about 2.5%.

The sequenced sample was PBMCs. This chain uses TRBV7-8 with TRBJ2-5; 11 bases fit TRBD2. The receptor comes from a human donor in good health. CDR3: CASSLGRLAGGEETQYF. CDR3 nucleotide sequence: TGTGCCAGCAGCTTAGGACGGCTAGCGGGGGGCGAAGAGACCCAGTACTTC.